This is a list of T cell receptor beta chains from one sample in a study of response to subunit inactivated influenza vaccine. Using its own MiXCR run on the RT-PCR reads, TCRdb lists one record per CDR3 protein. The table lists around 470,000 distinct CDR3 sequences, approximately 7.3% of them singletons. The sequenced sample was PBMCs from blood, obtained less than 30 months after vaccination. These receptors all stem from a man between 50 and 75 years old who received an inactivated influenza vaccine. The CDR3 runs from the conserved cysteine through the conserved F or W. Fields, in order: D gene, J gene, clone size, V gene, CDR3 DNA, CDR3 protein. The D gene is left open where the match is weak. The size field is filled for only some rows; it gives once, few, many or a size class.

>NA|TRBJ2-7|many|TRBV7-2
TGTGCCAGCAGCCCCCGAGGGCTCTCCTACGAGCAGTACTTC
CASSPRGLSYEQYF
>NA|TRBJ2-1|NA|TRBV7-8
TGTGCCAGCAGCCGGGGTTTGGATGAGCAGTTCTTC
CASSRGLDEQFF
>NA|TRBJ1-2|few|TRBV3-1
TGTGCCAGCAGCCAAGATTGGCTAAGCTACACCTTC
CASSQDWLSYTF
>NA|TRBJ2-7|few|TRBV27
TGTGCCAGCAGTTTAAGCAGGCCCAGCTCCTACGAGCAGTACTTC
CASSLSRPSSYEQYF
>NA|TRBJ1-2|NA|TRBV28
TGTGCCAGCAGTTTATTGACCAACTATGGCTACACCTTC
CASSLLTNYGYTF
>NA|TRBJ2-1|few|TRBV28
TGTGCCAGCAGTGCCCTACTAGATACCTCCTACAATGAGCAGTTCTTC
CASSALLDTSYNEQFF
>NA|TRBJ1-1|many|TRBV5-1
TGCGCCAGCAGCGAAGACGACAGTATTATGAACACTGAAGCTTTCTTT
CASSEDDSIMNTEAFF
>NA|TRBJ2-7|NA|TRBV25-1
TGTGCCAGCAGTGAGGTGGTGCAGTACTTC
CASSEVVQYF
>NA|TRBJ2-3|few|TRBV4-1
TGCGCCAGCAGCCAACTGGGCGGACGCACAGATACGCAGTATTTT
CASSQLGGRTDTQYF
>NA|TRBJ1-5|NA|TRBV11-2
TGTGCCAGCAGCTTAGTTCAGGCGCGGTATAGCAATCAGCCCCAGCATTTT
CASSLVQARYSNQPQHF
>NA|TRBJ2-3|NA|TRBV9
TGTGCCAGCAGCGGCAGAAGCGGAGCCGGCACAGATACGCAGTATTTT
CASSGRSGAGTDTQYF
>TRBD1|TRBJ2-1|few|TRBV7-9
TGTGCCAGCAGCCCCCACCCGGGACAGGGGTCCTACAATGAGCAGTTCTTC
CASSPHPGQGSYNEQFF